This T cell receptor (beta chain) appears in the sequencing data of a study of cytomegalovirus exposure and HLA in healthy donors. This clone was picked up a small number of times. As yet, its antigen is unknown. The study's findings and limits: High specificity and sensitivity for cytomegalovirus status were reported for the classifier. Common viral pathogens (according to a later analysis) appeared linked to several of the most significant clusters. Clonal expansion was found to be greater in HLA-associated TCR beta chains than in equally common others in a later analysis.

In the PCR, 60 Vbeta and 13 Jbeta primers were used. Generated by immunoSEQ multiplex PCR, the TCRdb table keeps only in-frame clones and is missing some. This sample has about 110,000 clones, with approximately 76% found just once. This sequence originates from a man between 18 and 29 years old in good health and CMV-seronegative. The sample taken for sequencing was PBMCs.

The CDR3 spells CASSSGERPEAFF. In nucleotides, the CDR3 is TGCGCCAGCAGCTCAGGGGAACGACCTGAAGCTTTCTTT. V is TRBV5-1 and J is TRBJ1-1; the D gene is possibly TRBD1 (6 bases). The ends were cut back, 3 bases at V and 6 bases at J, with 12 bases in the middle. CDR1 is SGHRS, CDR2 YFSETQ, per germline. CDR3 length: 13 amino acids.